The next 17 T cell receptor beta chains were all read from a single sample in a study of cytomegalovirus exposure and HLA in healthy donors. Vbeta (60) and Jbeta (13) primers were used in the PCR. The table came from immunoSEQ multiplex PCR; TCRdb's copy has only in-frame clones and leaves some out. In all, the sample yields 85,000 or so clones. Sample: PBMCs. The origin of the receptors is a woman aged 25 to 39 in good health and CMV-seronegative.

The rearrangement links TRBV10-1 to TRBJ1-5, with D possibly being TRBD1 (5 bases). The CDR3 has 14 residues. CDR1 is WNHNN and CDR2 is SYGVQD in the germline V gene (reference sequence). The V and J ends lost 8 bases and 5 bases respectively, with 16 bases between them. The chain's CDR3 is CASPNQGWDQPQHF. CDR3 coding DNA: TGCGCCAGCCCTAATCAGGGCTGGGATCAGCCCCAGCATTTT.

V and J are TRBV30 and TRBJ2-7, with D possibly being TRBD1 (6 bases). This CDR3 comprises 16 residues. V dropped 2 bases and J dropped 4 bases, with 21 bases sitting between them. The germline gives CDR1 GTSNPN, CDR2 SVGIG (reference sequence). The chain's CDR3 is CAWSTEGEGHTYEQYF. Written as DNA, the CDR3 is TGTGCCTGGAGTACAGAAGGTGAGGGACACACTTACGAGCAGTACTTC.

The rearrangement uses TRBV19 and TRBJ1-2, with TRBD1 as a possible D gene (5 bases). V was cut by 3 bases and J by 6 bases, with 14 bases left in between. Germline lookup yields CDR1 LNHDA and CDR2 SQIVND (reference sequence). This CDR3 has 14 residues. CDR3 sequence reads: CASSIGKGAHGYTF. CDR3 coding DNA: TGTGCCAGTAGTATCGGAAAAGGGGCGCATGGCTACACCTTC.

V usage is TRBV18 and J usage is TRBJ1-1; D is perhaps TRBD1 (5 bases). V was clipped by 4 bases and J by 7 bases, with 22 bases between them. Germline assignment: CDR1 KGHSH and CDR2 LQKENI. The CDR3 totals 16 residues. The CDR3 DNA sequence: TGTGCCAGCTCACAAAACTCCGGGGGGGTGTCAAGTGAAGCTTTCTTT. Translation: CASSQNSGGVSSEAFF. The variable domain in full, with the rest retrieved from reference TRBV18 and TRBJ1-1, is NAGVMQNPRHLVRRRGQEARLRCSPMKGHSHVYWYRQLPEEGLKFMVYLQKENIIDESGMPKERFSAEFPKEGPSILRIQQVVRGDSAAYFCASSQNSGGVSSEAFFGQGTRLTVV.

CDR3 sequence (DNA): TGTGCCTGGAAAAGCTACCAAGAGACCCAGTACTTC. It yields the protein CAWKSYQETQYF. The gene calls are TRBV30 and TRBJ2-5; D call uncertain. Looked up from germline, CDR1 is GTSNPN and CDR2 is SVGIG (reference sequence). With 4 bases removed from V and 0 bases from J, the gap between germline ends came to 6 bases. The CDR3 loop spans 12 amino acids.

The V gene is TRBV18, the J gene TRBJ2-6; possibly TRBD1 for D (6 bases). V lost 0 bases and J lost 0, with 12 bases in between. CDR3 size: 18 residues. In germline, CDR1 is KGHSH, CDR2 LQKENI. DNA of the CDR3: TGTGCCAGCTCACCACCCCAGGGGCGTAGCTCTGGGGCCAACGTCCTGACTTTC. Encoded protein: CASSPPQGRSSGANVLTF.

The chain uses TRBV6-5 and TRBJ2-2, with a tentative D call TRBD2 (6 bases). CDR3 length equals 15 residues. The V and J ends lost 6 bases and 0 bases respectively, with 11 bases between them. Looked up from germline, CDR1 is MNHEY and CDR2 is SVGAGI. Here the CDR3 DNA reads TGTGCCAGCAGCGATAGCGGAGCGAACACCGGGGAGCTGTTTTTT. This encodes CASSDSGANTGELFF.

V is TRBV18 and J is TRBJ2-6, with TRBD2 matching over 12 bases. V lost 4 bases to trimming and J lost 2 bases; unmatched junction nucleotides: 3. The CDR3 runs to 17 residues. The germline V gene has CDR1 KGHSH and CDR2 LQKENI. The CDR3: CASSLGLAGTGANVLTF. The DNA for the CDR3 is TGTGCCAGCTCACTTGGACTAGCGGGAACTGGGGCCAACGTCCTGACTTTC.

V is TRBV30 and J is TRBJ1-1; D is possibly TRBD1 (6 bases). Germline V gene sequence: CDR1 GTSNPN, CDR2 SVGIG (reference sequence). Trimming shortened V by 3 bases and J by 6 bases, and 17 bases separated the two germline ends. The CDR3 runs 14 residues. The CDR3 sequence: CAWRDRDIRPEAFF. DNA for the CDR3: TGTGCCTGGAGGGACCGGGACATACGGCCTGAAGCTTTCTTT.

The chain couples TRBV6-4 to TRBJ1-5; D unclear. The CDR3 contains 15 residues. Trimming took off 3 bases at V and 3 bases at J, with 12 bases between the two ends. Germline loops: CDR1 MRHNA, CDR2 SNTAGT. The CDR3 nucleotides are TGTGCCAGCAGTGATTTTCTAGAGCCCAATCAGCCCCAGCATTTT. It specifies CASSDFLEPNQPQHF.

The chain joins TRBV29-1 to TRBJ2-7; 7 bases fit TRBD1. V was pared by 7 bases and J by 3 bases, with 12 bases of the junction left unmatched. CDR1 is SQVTM and CDR2 is ANQGSEA in the germline V gene. The CDR3 spans 14 residues. The CDR3 DNA follows: TGCAGCGCCAAGGACCCGGGACAGAACTACGAGCAGTACTTC. Translated, it gives CSAKDPGQNYEQYF.

This chain connects TRBV29-1 to TRBJ2-1; 10 bases are shared with TRBD2. Germline loops: CDR1 SQVTM, CDR2 ANQGSEA. The CDR3 sequence is 16 residues long. V trimming: 2 bases; J trimming: 4 bases; junction bases outside the gene matches: 8. CDR3 DNA sequence: TGCAGCGTTGAAAGTAGTACTAGCGGGACATACAATGAGCAGTTCTTC. Translated: CSVESSTSGTYNEQFF.

The rearrangement joins TRBV11-2 to TRBJ1-1; D gene uncertain. The CDR3 loop spans 13 amino acids. Germline CDR1 and CDR2: SGHAT and FQNNGV. V dropped 6 bases and J dropped 7 bases, with 15 bases sitting between them. Here the CDR3 reads CASRNLGGVEAFF. The CDR3 DNA is TGTGCCAGCAGGAACCTCGGTGGTGTTGAAGCTTTCTTT.

The chain employs TRBV6-5 and TRBJ1-1, with 7 bases matching TRBD1. This CDR3 region has 15 residues. The germline V gene encodes CDR1 MNHEY and CDR2 SVGAGI. V shed 8 bases, J shed 0 bases, and the junction held 9 bases outside the gene matches. CDR3 protein: CASQPTGLMNTEAFF. The CDR3 DNA follows: TGTGCCAGCCAACCGACAGGGCTTATGAACACTGAAGCTTTCTTT.

This sequence joins TRBV7-9 and TRBJ1-1; 7 nucleotides line up with TRBD1. The CDR3 runs 12 residues. Germline CDR1 is SEHNR and CDR2 is FQNEAQ (reference sequence). J lost 2 bases, V lost 11 bases, and 5 bases had no gene match. CDR3 residues: CAVEGANTEAFF. The CDR3 coding sequence is TGTGCCGTCGAGGGGGCTAACACTGAAGCTTTCTTT.

The rearrangement links TRBV29-1 to TRBJ2-1; 11 bases agree with TRBD2. J gave up 7 bases and V 4 bases, and 6 bases lay outside the gene matches. Germline assignment: CDR1 SQVTM and CDR2 ANQGSEA. The CDR3 is 14 residues long. The CDR3 region is CSVATSGIGNEQFF. The CDR3 DNA reads TGCAGCGTTGCGACTAGCGGGATCGGGAATGAGCAGTTCTTC.

The chain joins TRBV6-6 to TRBJ1-5; a weak D match, TRBD1 (6 bases). Germline V gene lookup returns CDR1 MNHNY and CDR2 SVGAGI (reference sequence). Trimming removed 6 bases at V and 3 bases at J, with 12 bases between. The CDR3 is 14 amino acids. This CDR3 reads CASRGQRDNQPQHF. The DNA of the CDR3 is TGTGCCAGCAGAGGACAGAGGGACAATCAGCCCCAGCATTTT.